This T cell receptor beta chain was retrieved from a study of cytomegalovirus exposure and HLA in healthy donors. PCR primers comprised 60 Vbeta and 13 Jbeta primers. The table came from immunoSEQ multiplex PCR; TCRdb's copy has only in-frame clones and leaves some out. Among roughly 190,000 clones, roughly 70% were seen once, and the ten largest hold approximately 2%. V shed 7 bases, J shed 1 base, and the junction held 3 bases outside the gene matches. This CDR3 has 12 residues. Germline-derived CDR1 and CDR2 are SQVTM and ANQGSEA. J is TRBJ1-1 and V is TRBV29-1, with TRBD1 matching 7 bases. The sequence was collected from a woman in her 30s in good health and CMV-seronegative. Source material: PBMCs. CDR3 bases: TGCAGCGCGGGACAGAAGAACACTGAAGCTTTCTTT. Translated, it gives CSAGQKNTEAFF.